This T cell receptor beta chain was captured in a study of cytomegalovirus exposure and HLA in healthy donors. The method was immunoSEQ multiplex PCR; TCRdb's version includes in-frame clones alone and lacks a portion of them. Here the sample spans approximately 260,000 clones, approximately 84% being singletons. CDR3 length: 15 residues. The ends lost 4 bases at V and 4 bases at J; junction bases unmatched: 10. Germline lookup yields CDR1 KGHSH and CDR2 LQKENI. The V call is TRBV18, the J call TRBJ2-7, with 7 nucleotides matching TRBD1. The receptor was derived from a woman in her 30s in good health and CMV-seropositive. Sequenced: PBMCs. The DNA for the CDR3 is TGTGCCAGCTCACGAGCCGGGACAGCCACTTACGAGCAGTACTTC. Protein: CASSRAGTATYEQYF.